This record covers a single T cell receptor beta chain. Its antigen is as yet unknown. MiXCR, run by TCRdb on the 5' RACE reads, gives a single entry per CDR3 protein. The table records approximately 620,000 distinct CDR3 sequences, 8.6% of them present only once. The sample belongs to a study of identical twins. There are 17 residues in the CDR3. Unmatched junction bases numbered 6, after V lost 3 bases and J lost 1 base. General study findings and limits: Beta clonotypes that were abundant in cord blood contained fewer insertions, a pattern absent from memory repertoires.

The same sample was also studied in work on yellow fever vaccine responses in identical twins.

The sample comprised PBMCs. The TCR originated in a woman aged 18-30 years in good health. V and J are TRBV12-3 or TRBV12-4 and TRBJ2-7; 13 bases are shared with TRBD2. CDR3 nucleotides: TGTGCCAGCAGTTTCACTAGCGGGGGGGCTTGGTCCTACGAGCAGTACTTC. It is translated as CASSFTSGGAWSYEQYF.